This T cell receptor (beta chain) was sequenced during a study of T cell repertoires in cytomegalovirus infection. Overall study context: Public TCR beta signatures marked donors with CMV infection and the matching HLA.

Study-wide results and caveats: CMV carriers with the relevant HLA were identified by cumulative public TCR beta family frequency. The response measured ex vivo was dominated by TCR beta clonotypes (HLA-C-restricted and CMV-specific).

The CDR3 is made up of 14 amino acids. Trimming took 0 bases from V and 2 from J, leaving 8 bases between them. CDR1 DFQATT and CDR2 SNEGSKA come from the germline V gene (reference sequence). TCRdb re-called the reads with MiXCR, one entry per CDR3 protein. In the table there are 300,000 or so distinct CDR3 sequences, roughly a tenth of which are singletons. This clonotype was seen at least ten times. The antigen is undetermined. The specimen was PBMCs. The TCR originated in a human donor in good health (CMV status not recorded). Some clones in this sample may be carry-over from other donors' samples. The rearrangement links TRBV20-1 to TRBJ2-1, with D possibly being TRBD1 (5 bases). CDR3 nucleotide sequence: TGCAGTGCTAGAGATACAGGTACCTACAATGAGCAGTTCTTC. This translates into CSARDTGTYNEQFF.